Listed below are T cell receptor beta chains from one sample, sequenced in a study of cytomegalovirus exposure and HLA in healthy donors. The data were produced by immunoSEQ multiplex PCR, yet TCRdb's version contains in-frame clones alone and is incomplete. The sample holds some 170,000 clones, 75% to 80% seen once. Sample: PBMCs. These receptors all stem from a man in his forties in good health and CMV-seropositive. Both conserved end residues are trimmed from each CDR3.

V,CDR3
TRBV6-5,ASSSGGIVENTIY
TRBV30,AWSVQGWTEAF
TRBV9,ASSVRGQENIQY
TRBV28,ASSSGQRSYEQY
TRBV7-9,ASGLRTGGSTEAF
TRBV15,ATSRDGGQFYTDTQY
TRBV2,ASSRTSGVAYEQY
TRBV18,ASSSGQGAYEQY
TRBV5-6,ASSLGLAGRYEQY
TRBV12-5,ASGLGTSGRSAYNEQF
TRBV2,ATRGGLNTEAF
TRBV29-1,SVGALSSYNEQF
TRBV19,ASAKAPGTVPYEQY
TRBV11-2,ASSNLKGQNRNTIY
TRBV5-1,ASSLTSQETQY
TRBV6-4,ASSDVTGKYGYT
TRBV9,ASSPEVGGRFAGANVLT
TRBV6-1,ASSEPVGGANVLT
TRBV9,ASSVASGTGELF
TRBV7-2,ASSLPGTDTQY
TRBV15,ATRATGENYGYT
TRBV29-1,SVDGTGGHEQY
TRBV27,ASSRLAGVAGELF
TRBV19,ASNGGERTGELF
TRBV28,ASSGGVWDEQF
TRBV29-1,SVGRQGLTEAF
TRBV6-5,ASRRDGLNYGYT
TRBV5-1,ASSSGTSAGELF
TRBV18,ASSPWEGEAF
TRBV7-8,ASSPLPHGSVPEDTQY
TRBV10-3,AISSRLAGDGIHEQY
TRBV19,ASSKYGSGSYEQY
TRBV30,AWSAGTGTQPQH
TRBV15,ATSGGTGGAGNQPQH
TRBV7-2,ASSYDRGQGNTIY
TRBV9,ASSPGLNTGELF
TRBV18,ASSPGDMNTEAF
TRBV27,ASSSWTGLMNTEAF
TRBV27,ASAHEGAYGYT
TRBV19,ASSISGGDTEAF
TRBV6-6,ASSYDRVAGGQY
TRBV6-1,ASRAGGIGANGLT
TRBV27,ASSYGGGDGANVLT
TRBV9,ASSVVSGGGTGELF
TRBV6-5,ASTGTEAF
TRBV11-3,ASSSGGRDEQY
TRBV6-5,ASSYSGRTRWKF
TRBV5-4,ASSFGTPGTYEQY
TRBV28,ASSSSNTEAF
TRBV6-5,ASTNRGRGNTEAF
TRBV7-6,ASSSPQGGEQY
TRBV5-1,ASSPEGDSNQPQH
TRBV11-3,ASSRISGRPFTDTQY
TRBV2,ASRQGAAGANGLT
TRBV5-1,ASSLDSGNTEAF